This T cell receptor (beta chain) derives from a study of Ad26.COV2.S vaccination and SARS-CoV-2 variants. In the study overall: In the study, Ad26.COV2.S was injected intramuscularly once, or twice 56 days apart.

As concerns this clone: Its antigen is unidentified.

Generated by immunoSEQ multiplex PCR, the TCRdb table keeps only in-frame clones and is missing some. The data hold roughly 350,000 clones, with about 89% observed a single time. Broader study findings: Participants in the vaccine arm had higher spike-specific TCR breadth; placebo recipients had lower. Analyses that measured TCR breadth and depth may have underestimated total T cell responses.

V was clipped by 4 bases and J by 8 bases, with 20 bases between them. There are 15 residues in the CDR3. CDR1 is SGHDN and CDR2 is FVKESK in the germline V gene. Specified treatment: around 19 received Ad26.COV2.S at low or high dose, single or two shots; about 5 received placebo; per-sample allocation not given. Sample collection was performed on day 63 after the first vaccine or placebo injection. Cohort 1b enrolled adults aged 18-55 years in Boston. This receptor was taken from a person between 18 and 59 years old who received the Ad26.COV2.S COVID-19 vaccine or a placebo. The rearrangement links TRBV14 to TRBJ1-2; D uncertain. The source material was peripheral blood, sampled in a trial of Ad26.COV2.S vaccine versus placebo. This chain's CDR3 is CASSLGPFSAVGYTF. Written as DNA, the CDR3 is TGTGCCAGCAGCCTAGGACCCTTCAGCGCGGTGGGCTACACCTTC.